This TCR beta chain was documented in a study of Graves' ophthalmopathy and Graves' hyperthyroidism. Across the whole study: Researchers obtained peripheral blood at initial diagnosis, before any treatment had begun. Study results and caveats: A majority of expanded thyroid clonotypes exceeding 0.001 frequency were likewise present in blood. The model's ophthalmopathy progression predictions had 55% to 71% sensitivity and about 72% specificity.

This clonotype occurred many times. What it binds is not known. Amplified TCR beta CDR3 regions were obtained using RNA transcripts as template. First-round RT-PCR employed HTBI primers, with a second-round multiplex PCR after it. One entry per CDR3 protein results from TCRdb running MiXCR on the multiplex PCR reads. The top ten hold around 5.8% of the sample, which has approximately 160,000 distinct CDR3 sequences, over 35% seen once. The sample taken for sequencing was peripheral blood. This sequence was found in a woman aged 40-49 years with Graves' ophthalmopathy.

CDR3 nucleotide sequence: TGCAGTGCTAGCGAAATAGCTGGAATGAACACTGAAGCTTTCTTT. Translation gives CSASEIAGMNTEAFF. The chain couples TRBV20-1 to TRBJ1-1; D gene unclear. This CDR3 spans 15 amino acids. Trimming stripped 3 bases from V and 0 bases from J, with 14 bases between. Germline V gene lookup returns CDR1 DFQATT and CDR2 SNEGSKA (reference sequence).